The 7 T cell receptor beta chains in this list originate from one sample, sequenced in a study of ipilimumab plus nivolumab after autologous stem cell transplantation. Profiling relied on immunoSEQ multiplex PCR, and the TCRdb table lists in-frame clones only, not all of them. The sample includes some 9,300 clones, 60% to 80% of them seen just once. This specimen consisted of PBMCs, obtained in a trial of ipilimumab plus nivolumab as post-transplant consolidation. The origin of the receptors is a female donor with multiple myeloma.

The genes are TRBV6-1 and TRBJ2-6; D not resolved. Germline CDR1 MNHNS, CDR2 SASEGT. This CDR3 has 17 amino acids. Trimming took 3 bases from V and 0 from J, leaving 12 bases between them. The CDR3 bases are TGTGCCAGCAGTGATCACACAAGTAGCTCTGGGGCCAACGTCCTGACTTTC. Its protein product is CASSDHTSSSGANVLTF.

This clone was seen a handful of times. CDR3 loop: CASIYGGAATF. The CDR3, as DNA: TGTGCCAGCATCTATGGGGGGGCGGCCACCTTC. J is TRBJ1-2 and V is TRBV6-5; tentative D call: TRBD1 (6 bases). The V gene's germline CDR1 is MNHEY and CDR2 SVGAGI. There are 11 residues in the CDR3. V was cut by 7 bases and J by 13 bases, with 16 bases left in between.

The chain carries TRBV19 and TRBJ2-3, with no clear D. This CDR3 spans 14 amino acids. Germline V gene sequence: CDR1 LNHDA, CDR2 SQIVND (reference sequence). V lost 0 bases and J lost 5, with 9 bases in between. CDR3 nucleotides: TGTGCCAGTAGTATAGAGGGTCCCGGAGATACGCAGTATTTT. This gives the protein CASSIEGPGDTQYF.

This clone was counted a few times. The CDR3 here is CASSRKGGNTIYF. CDR3 DNA: TGTGCCAGCAGCCGAAAAGGCGGAAACACCATATATTTT. The chain uses TRBV13 and TRBJ1-3, with D unresolved. Germline-derived CDR1 and CDR2 are PRHDT and FYEKMQ (reference sequence). Between the trimmed V and J ends, which lost 5 bases and 4 bases, there was a span of 9 bases. The length of the CDR3 is 13 residues.

This clone was observed a few times. V is TRBV2 and J is TRBJ2-7; 11 nucleotides match TRBD2. Germline V gene sequence: CDR1 SNHLY, CDR2 FYNNEI. The CDR3 sequence is 14 residues long. V lost 5 bases to trimming and J lost 3 bases; unmatched junction nucleotides: 3. The CDR3 DNA is TGTGCCAGCAGTATTGGACTAGCGGGCTACGAGCAGTACTTC. Translating gives CASSIGLAGYEQYF.

The chain has TRBV19 and TRBJ2-5, with unresolved D. Trimming took off 6 bases at V and 4 bases at J, with 24 bases between the two ends. Germline V CDR1 and CDR2: LNHDA, SQIVND (reference sequence). This CDR3 region has 17 residues. The CDR3, as DNA: TGTGCCAGTAGCACCTCCGCAGACCACAACCTCGGAGAGACCCAGTACTTC. This gives the protein CASSTSADHNLGETQYF.

The chain links TRBV6-6 to TRBJ1-2, with TRBD1 matching over 7 bases. The CDR3 runs to 15 residues. Trimming took 2 bases from V and 7 from J; bases not matched to a gene: 10. CDR1 is MNHNY, CDR2 SVGAGI, per germline (reference sequence). The CDR3 here is CASSYRGRGLGGYTF. Here the CDR3 DNA reads TGTGCCAGCAGTTACCGGGGGAGGGGGCTGGGTGGCTACACCTTC.